This paragraph covers one T cell receptor (beta chain) sequence. Both 60 Vbeta primers and 13 Jbeta primers went into the PCR. This table comes from immunoSEQ multiplex PCR, and its TCRdb copy is limited to in-frame clones, with some not included. The data hold nearly 200,000 clones, with about 89% observed a single time. There are 14 residues in the CDR3. CDR1 and CDR2 from the germline V gene are MNHNS and SASEGT. V was pared by 1 base and J by 6 bases, with 10 bases between. This sample was included in a study of cytomegalovirus exposure and HLA in healthy donors. At the level of the study: In an early release, HLA-typed donors contributed 90 million or so unique TCR sequences.

Input material: PBMCs. This sequence originates from a man aged 30 to 39 in good health and CMV-seronegative. The chain joins TRBV6-1 to TRBJ1-5; tentatively, D is TRBD1 (6 bases). CDR3: CASSEDRVGQPQHF. The CDR3 DNA sequence: TGTGCCAGCAGTGAAGACAGGGTCGGTCAGCCCCAGCATTTT.